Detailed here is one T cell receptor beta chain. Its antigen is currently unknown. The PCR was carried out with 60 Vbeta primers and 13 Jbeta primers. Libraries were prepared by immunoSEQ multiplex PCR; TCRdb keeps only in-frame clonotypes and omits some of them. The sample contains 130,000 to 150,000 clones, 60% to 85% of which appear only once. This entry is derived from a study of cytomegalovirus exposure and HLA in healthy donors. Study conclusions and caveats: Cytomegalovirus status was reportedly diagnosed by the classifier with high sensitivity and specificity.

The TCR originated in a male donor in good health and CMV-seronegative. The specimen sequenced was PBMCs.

The CDR3 region has the DNA TGTGCCAGCAGCTCCCTCGGGAGCCGCGGCTACGAGCAGTACTTC. Protein product: CASSSLGSRGYEQYF. V and J are TRBV7-6 and TRBJ2-7; D possibly corresponds to TRBD2 (6 bases). This CDR3 comprises 15 residues. Germline V gene data show CDR1 as SGHVS and CDR2 as FNYEAQ. V was cut by 4 bases and J by 3 bases, with 16 bases left in between. The full variable domain, completed using reference TRBV7-6 and TRBJ2-7, is GAGVSQSPRYKVTKRGQDVALRCDPISGHVSLYWYRQALGQGPEFLTYFNYEAQQDKSGLPNDRFSAERPEGSISTLTIQRTEQRDSAMYRCASSSLGSRGYEQYFGPGTRLTVT.